This T cell receptor (beta chain) was found in a study of shared clonotypes between healthy human individuals. Study-wide results and caveats: Naive subsets usually exceeded memory subsets in estimated richness. Apart from blood, nothing was sampled; tissue repertoires likely differ.

The J segment lost 4 bases and the V segment lost 4 bases, leaving 7 bases of the junction unmatched. Germline-derived CDR1 and CDR2 are SGHRS and YFSETQ. CDR3 size: 15 residues. CD4+ cells yielded CD45RA+ naive and CD45RA-negative memory subsets. As regards this clone: The antigen remains undetermined.

As handled by the study authors: ImmunoSEQ output held junction-only sequences without quality scores, so filtering differed. Generated by immunoSEQ multiplex PCR, the TCRdb table keeps only in-frame clones and is missing some. V, J and clone size derive from that table, while D and trimming were established from the DNA sequence. The sample shows about 980,000 clones, approximately 80% of them seen only once. Sequences were obtained from memory CD4+ T cells sorted from blood. Subset given: CD45RA-negative fraction. The TCR originated in a young man in good health. The rearrangement uses TRBV5-1 and TRBJ2-3, with TRBD1 identical over 9 bases. The CDR3 bases are TGCGCCAGCAGCCCACAGGGGGCGGCGTCAGATACGCAGTATTTT. Translated: CASSPQGAASDTQYF.